A selection of T cell receptor beta chains follows, all from one sample in a study of blood T cell repertoires in COVID-19. Only in-frame clones appear in the TCRdb table, and some are missing; sequencing was by immunoSEQ multiplex PCR. The sample contains 350,000 or so clones, about nine tenths of which appear only once. Sequencing was done on a sample of PBMCs or T cells enriched from blood (not recorded which). The receptor source for this set is a woman in her 30s who had been exposed to COVID-19. CDR3s include the opening cysteine and the closing phenylalanine or tryptophan. Each record gives: clone size, D gene, V gene, J gene, CDR3 DNA, CDR3 protein. A D gene is named only where the DNA matches it firmly. A row's size may be missing; if present it is once, few, many or a size class.

>NA|TRBD1|TRBV5-1|TRBJ1-4
TGCGCCAGCAGCTTGGGAAAAGGGACAGGACCAACTAATGAAAAACTGTTTTTT
CASSLGKGTGPTNEKLFF
>NA|NA|TRBV10-2|TRBJ1-1
TGCGCCAGCAGTGAGGGGACACAGGGATTGAACACTGAAGCTTTCTTT
CASSEGTQGLNTEAFF
>NA|NA|TRBV15|TRBJ1-2
TGTGCCACCAGCAGCGGGGGGGGACTCAAACTTAACTATGGCTACACCTTC
CATSSGGGLKLNYGYTF
>once|NA|TRBV18|TRBJ1-4
TGTGCCAGCTCACCCTCTGAGAATGAAAAACTGTTTTTT
CASSPSENEKLFF
>NA|TRBD1|TRBV29-1|TRBJ1-1
TGCAGCGTGCAGGGACAGGGGGCTGTGGCTTTCTTT
CSVQGQGAVAFF
>NA|TRBD2|TRBV25-1|TRBJ2-1
TGTGCCAGCAAAGGGACTAGCTCCTACAATGAGCAGTTCTTC
CASKGTSSYNEQFF
>NA|TRBD1|TRBV4-2|TRBJ2-3
TGTGCCAGCAGCCCTACAGGGGGTCTTACAGATACGCAGTATTTT
CASSPTGGLTDTQYF
>NA|NA|TRBV9|TRBJ1-1
TGTGCCAGCAGCGTAGGACAGGACATGAACACTGAAGCTTTCTTT
CASSVGQDMNTEAFF
>NA|NA|TRBV7-3|TRBJ2-2
TGTGCCAGCAGCTTAACAAGCTACGGGGGTTGGTCCGGGGAGCTGTTTTTT
CASSLTSYGGWSGELFF
>NA|TRBD1|TRBV2|TRBJ1-4
TGTGCCAGCAGTGCGGACAGGGGCATTAATGAAAAACTGTTTTTT
CASSADRGINEKLFF
>NA|NA|TRBV20-1|TRBJ2-1
TGCAGTGCGGCACTAGCTGCTGAGCAGTTCTTC
CSAALAAEQFF
>NA|NA|TRBV6-4|TRBJ2-5
TGTGCCAGCAGTGACAGGCTAGCGAAGGGGACCCAGTACTTC
CASSDRLAKGTQYF
>NA|NA|TRBV14|TRBJ2-1
TGTGCCAGCAGTCCTTTGCGGGACAGTTACAATGAGCAGTTCTTC
CASSPLRDSYNEQFF
>few|TRBD2|TRBV6-4|TRBJ2-5
TGTGCCAGCAGTGACAGGGCGGGAGGCCAAGAGACCCAGTACTTC
CASSDRAGGQETQYF
>NA|TRBD1|TRBV19|TRBJ2-7
TGTGCCAGTAGTAAGGTACCGGGACAGGGGTCCCACGAGCAGTACTTC
CASSKVPGQGSHEQYF
>NA|TRBD1|TRBV28|TRBJ1-4
TGTGCCAGCAGAAAGACAGGGACTAATGAAAAACTGTTTTTT
CASRKTGTNEKLFF
>NA|TRBD2|TRBV6-2/TRBV6-3|TRBJ2-5
TGTGCCAGCAGTCGGGAGGGCCCGGAGACCCAGTACTTC
CASSREGPETQYF
>once|TRBD1|TRBV7-3|TRBJ2-3
TGTGCCAGCAGCCGGGACAGGGGGTCAGATACGCAGTATTTT
CASSRDRGSDTQYF
>NA|NA|TRBV6-2/TRBV6-3|TRBJ2-3
TGTGCCAGCAGTACCCCCCGCGTAACGCAGTATTTT
CASSTPRVTQYF
>NA|TRBD1|TRBV2|TRBJ1-1
TGTGCCAGCAGTGGGGACAGTGGTGGTATTGGGGCTTTCTTT
CASSGDSGGIGAFF
>NA|NA|TRBV27|TRBJ2-3
TGTGCCAGCAGGCCCTGGGGGGGAGGGGGTGGAGATACGCAGTATTTT
CASRPWGGGGGDTQYF
>NA|NA|TRBV4-1|TRBJ1-5
TGCGCCAGCAGCCAAGGGGAGGGGGGCAATCAGCCCCAGCATTTT
CASSQGEGGNQPQHF
>NA|TRBD1|TRBV27|TRBJ1-1
TGTGCCAGCAGTTCCACTTACAGGGGGCGGCCTGAAGCTTTCTTT
CASSSTYRGRPEAFF
>NA|TRBD2|TRBV28|TRBJ2-7
TGTGCCAGCAGCCAAAGGGTGAGGACGGGAGGGTCCTGGGACGAGCAGTACTTC
CASSQRVRTGGSWDEQYF
>NA|TRBD2|TRBV11-3|TRBJ2-4
TGTGCCAGCAGCTTCCTTTTAGCGGGACGAGCCAAAAACATTCAGTACTTC
CASSFLLAGRAKNIQYF
>NA|NA|TRBV4-1|TRBJ2-1
TGCGCCAGCAGCCAAGATAGGGACTGGGACAATGAGCAGTTCTTC
CASSQDRDWDNEQFF
>NA|NA|TRBV4-2|TRBJ1-2
TGTGCCAGCAGTTCAGACAGAGCTAACTATGGCTACACCTTC
CASSSDRANYGYTF
>few|NA|TRBV21-1|TRBJ1-6
TGTGCCAGCAGCCACAAAGGAGTGGGACAGCAAAGGGATTCACCCCTCCACTTT
CASSHKGVGQQRDSPLHF
>NA|NA|TRBV30|TRBJ2-2
TGTGCCTGGAACCCGGGAACCCTCACCGGGGAGCTGTTTTTT
CAWNPGTLTGELFF
>NA|TRBD2|TRBV29-1|TRBJ2-1
TGCAGCCCGAACAATAGGAGGGCTTTTAGACTAGCGGGAGGGTCGTACAATGAGCAGTTCTTC
CSPNNRRAFRLAGGSYNEQFF
>NA|TRBD2|TRBV19|TRBJ2-6
TGTGCCAGTAGTATAGTCCGGGGGGCTGGGGCCAACGTCCTGACTTTC
CASSIVRGAGANVLTF